Listed here are 28 T cell receptor beta chains from one sample, sequenced in a study of cytomegalovirus exposure and HLA in healthy donors. 60 Vbeta and 13 Jbeta primers were used in PCR. Here immunoSEQ multiplex PCR was the method, and the copy in TCRdb shows in-frame clones only, minus some. In the table there are more than 100,000 clones, roughly 9.6% of which are singletons. The sample was PBMCs. Receptor source: a woman in her thirties or forties in good health and CMV-seropositive.

The DNA for the CDR3 is TGTGCCAGCAGTTATACAGGGGGCTTGGGTGAAGCTTTCTTT. It is translated as CASSYTGGLGEAFF. The chain combines TRBV6-6 with TRBJ1-1; TRBD1 agrees at 9 bases. Germline V lookup: CDR1 MNHNY, CDR2 SVGAGI (reference sequence). Germline trimming cut 3 bases from V and 7 bases from J; bases unmatched to any gene: 6. This CDR3 is 14 amino acids long.

The chain carries TRBV9 and TRBJ1-4, with D unresolved. Trimming stripped 2 bases from V and 5 bases from J, with 7 bases between. The CDR3 consists of 13 residues. The germline V gene has CDR1 SGDLS and CDR2 YYNGEE. CDR3 DNA: TGTGCCAGCAGCGTCAGGCCCAATGAAAAACTGTTTTTT. Its protein product is CASSVRPNEKLFF.

The chain has TRBV11-2 and TRBJ2-1, with TRBD2 matching 10 bases. J was trimmed by 10 bases and V by 3 bases; bases with no gene match: 21. The germline V gene has CDR1 SGHAT and CDR2 FQNNGV. This CDR3 is 19 amino acids long. CDR3 DNA sequence: TGTGCCAGCAGCTTGACCCCACCAGGGAGCGGGGGGGTCCCACGCGAGCAGTTCTTC. The encoded protein is CASSLTPPGSGGVPREQFF.

This clone has only a few counts. The V call is TRBV6-1, the J call TRBJ2-7; 13 bases map to TRBD2. V lost 7 bases to trimming and J lost 2 bases; unmatched junction nucleotides: 5. The CDR3 contains 15 residues. CDR1 is MNHNS and CDR2 is SASEGT in the germline V gene. The CDR3 nucleotides are TGTGCCAGCACTCCGGGACTAGCGGGAACCTACGAGCAGTACTTC. Its translation: CASTPGLAGTYEQYF.

This clone appeared a few times. The V call is TRBV27, the J call TRBJ1-6; TRBD1 aligns across 8 bases. The CDR3 has 15 amino acids. Losses at the gene ends were 5 bases for V and 8 bases for J; bases not matched to a gene: 8. Per germline, CDR1 MNHEY and CDR2 SMNVEV (reference sequence). In DNA, the CDR3 is TGTGCCAGCAGTCCCTTAGGACAGGGACATTCACCCCTCCACTTT. The encoded protein is CASSPLGQGHSPLHF.

Worth noting for this clone: The junction departs from germline at one end; a sequencing error may be responsible. The same CDR3 also results from other DNA sequences found in this sample. The chain uses TRBV5-5 and TRBJ1-5; TRBD1 might be the D (6 bases). The CDR3 runs to 14 residues. Germline V CDR1 and CDR2: SGHKS, YYEKEE (reference sequence). The CDR3: CASSLQGFNQPQHF. CDR3 nucleotide sequence: TGCGCCAGCAGCTTGCAGGGGTTCAATCAGCCCCAGCATTTT.

The rearrangement links TRBV5-1 to TRBJ2-7; TRBD1 matches at 10 bases. Germline CDR1 is SGHRS and CDR2 is YFSETQ. This CDR3 comprises 13 residues. Unmatched junction bases numbered 4, after V lost 5 bases and J lost 5 bases. CDR3 region: CASRLTGGHEQYF. The CDR3 DNA reads as TGCGCCAGCAGGCTGACAGGGGGCCACGAGCAGTACTTC.

Only a few counts were recorded for this clone. The chain joins TRBV6-5 to TRBJ1-1; the D gene is possibly TRBD1 (6 bases). Germline CDR1 is MNHEY and CDR2 is SVGAGI. The V gene lost 6 bases and the J gene lost 1 base, with 9 bases spanning the gap. The CDR3 is made up of 13 amino acids. Here the CDR3 DNA reads TGTGCCAGCAGCGAAGGGGGGAACACTGAAGCTTTCTTT. Translating it yields CASSEGGNTEAFF.

This clone was counted a few times. This chain links TRBV7-9 with TRBJ1-1, with 7 positions matching TRBD1. The J segment lost 2 bases and the V segment lost 2 bases, leaving 5 bases of the junction unmatched. The CDR3 is made up of 15 amino acids. Germline loops: CDR1 SEHNR, CDR2 FQNEAQ (reference sequence). The CDR3 here is CASSLLAGGNTEAFF. The CDR3 region has the DNA TGTGCCAGCAGCTTACTGGCAGGGGGTAACACTGAAGCTTTCTTT.

In the case of this clone: The conserved phenylalanine or tryptophan normally closing the CDR3 is absent here, so this likely arose from a read error. It is unclear where the CDR3 begins or ends on the DNA, so no DNA is shown, and the CDR3 is as TCRdb lists it. V is TRBV6-5 and J is TRBJ1-1. Germline lookup yields CDR1 MNHEY and CDR2 SVGAGI. The CDR3 is 12 residues long, ends included. CDR3 sequence: CARSYGGTEALV.

A few counts support this clone. CDR3 nucleotide sequence: TGTGCCAGCAGTCTGCAGGTGAACACTGAAGCTTTCTTT. This sequence encodes CASSLQVNTEAFF. The chain employs TRBV11-3 and TRBJ1-1; no firm D call. Trimming removed 6 bases from V and 0 bases from J, with 8 bases in between. Germline assignment: CDR1 SGHNT and CDR2 YENEEA. This CDR3 has 13 amino acids.

This clone was found a few times. The gene calls are TRBV10-3 and TRBJ2-5; no firm D call. V shed 0 bases and J shed 0 bases, with 8 bases lying between them. Germline CDR1 reads ENHRY; CDR2 reads SYGVKD. The CDR3 consists of 15 residues. The CDR3 region is CAISESAVYQETQYF. CDR3 DNA sequence: TGTGCCATCAGTGAGTCGGCGGTGTACCAAGAGACCCAGTACTTC.

This clone was seen more than once but under ten times. V usage is TRBV9 and J usage is TRBJ1-2; D remains ambiguous. The CDR3 sequence is 13 residues long. Trimming took 2 bases from V and 2 from J, leaving 7 bases between them. Germline CDR1 is SGDLS and CDR2 is YYNGEE. DNA for the CDR3: TGTGCCAGCAGCGTTGAGGCCAACTATGGCTACACCTTC. Translation gives CASSVEANYGYTF. Looking up the rest from reference TRBV9 and TRBJ1-2 gives the full variable domain: DSGVTQTPKHLITATGQRVTLRCSPRSGDLSVYWYQQSLDQGLQFLIQYYNGEERAKGNILERFSAQQFPDLHSELNLSSLELGDSALYFCASSVEANYGYTFGSGTRLTVV.

This rearrangement joins TRBV5-1 to TRBJ2-5, with D maybe TRBD1 (7 bases). Germline V lookup: CDR1 SGHRS, CDR2 YFSETQ. This CDR3 is 15 amino acids long. Trimming pared 0 bases from V and 2 bases from J, leaving 11 bases between. In DNA form, the CDR3 reads TGCGCCAGCAGCTTGGCTCCAGGGGGGCAAGAGACCCAGTACTTC. Amino acid sequence: CASSLAPGGQETQYF.

The rearrangement joins TRBV11-2 to TRBJ2-1, with TRBD2 identical over 12 bases. The germline gives CDR1 SGHAT, CDR2 FQNNGV. CDR3 length equals 17 residues. The V and J ends lost 4 bases and 4 bases, in that order; junction bases with no gene match: 8. The DNA for the CDR3 is TGTGCCAGCAGCTCAAAACCTAGCGGGGGGGCTTACAATGAGCAGTTCTTC. Amino acid sequence: CASSSKPSGGAYNEQFF.

The sample holds a few counts of this clone. The CDR3 protein is CAIRELYREGEQFF. CDR3 sequence (DNA): TGTGCCATCAGGGAACTCTACAGGGAAGGTGAGCAGTTCTTC. The chain carries TRBV10-3 and TRBJ2-1; tentatively, D is TRBD1 (6 bases). Trimming pared 6 bases from V and 9 bases from J, leaving 18 bases between. Per germline, CDR1 ENHRY and CDR2 SYGVKD. The CDR3 runs to 14 residues.

The chain recombines TRBV11-2 with TRBJ2-1; maybe TRBD2 (6 bases). This CDR3 comprises 15 residues. Trimming pared 7 bases from V and 4 bases from J, leaving 17 bases between. The germline V gene encodes CDR1 SGHAT and CDR2 FQNNGV. The CDR3 is CASTIAWDSYNEQFF. For the CDR3, the DNA is TGTGCCAGCACCATTGCTTGGGACTCGTACAATGAGCAGTTCTTC.

The V and J genes are TRBV5-1 and TRBJ2-3, with a weak D call TRBD1 (6 bases). The CDR3 has 16 residues. V was clipped by 1 base and J by 1 base, with 13 bases between them. Germline-derived CDR1 and CDR2 are SGHRS and YFSETQ. The CDR3 sequence is CASSLSGAGGTDTQYF. The CDR3 region has the DNA TGCGCCAGCAGCTTGTCAGGAGCAGGGGGCACAGATACGCAGTATTTT. Full variable domain (outside the CDR3, taken from reference TRBV5-1 and TRBJ2-3): KAGVTQTPRYLIKTRGQQVTLSCSPISGHRSVSWYQQTPGQGLQFLFEYFSETQRNKGNFPGRFSGRQFSNSRSEMNVSTLELGDSALYLCASSLSGAGGTDTQYFGPGTRLTVL.

This clone was found a few times. V is TRBV11-2 and J is TRBJ2-3, with TRBD2 matching over 8 bases. V shed 4 bases, J shed 4 bases, and the junction held 10 bases outside the gene matches. Germline-derived CDR1 and CDR2 are SGHAT and FQNNGV. This CDR3 is built from 16 residues. The CDR3 spells CASSSRGGGSADTQYF. CDR3 DNA sequence: TGTGCCAGCAGCTCCCGCGGCGGGGGGAGCGCAGATACGCAGTATTTT.

In its sample, this clone was seen a few times. J is TRBJ1-6 and V is TRBV14, with 7 nucleotides matching TRBD1. V was clipped by 4 bases and J by 7 bases; unmatched bases: 10. The CDR3 sequence is 16 residues long. Germline V gene lookup returns CDR1 SGHDN and CDR2 FVKESK. The CDR3 region is CASSLGPGQPNSPLHF. The CDR3 DNA reads TGTGCCAGCAGCCTTGGGCCGGGACAGCCAAATTCACCCCTCCACTTT.

The chain uses TRBV5-1 and TRBJ1-6; 7 bases agree with TRBD1. The CDR3 runs 13 residues. With 4 bases clipped from V and 14 bases from J, the junction kept 9 bases outside the gene matches. Looked up from germline, CDR1 is SGHRS and CDR2 is YFSETQ. CDR3 sequence (DNA): TGCGCCAGCAGCAGGCAAGAACAGGGGACCCTCCACTTT. This sequence encodes CASSRQEQGTLHF.

A note on this clone: Other DNA sequences from this sample encode an identical CDR3 as well. The chain recombines TRBV5-1 with TRBJ1-4; D is ambiguous. CDR1 SGHRS and CDR2 YFSETQ come from the germline V gene. V dropped 2 bases and J dropped 3 bases, with 11 bases sitting between them. This CDR3 is built from 15 residues. The CDR3 loop reads CASSFQGAPNEKLFF. As DNA, the CDR3 is TGCGCCAGCAGCTTTCAAGGAGCCCCTAATGAAAAACTGTTTTTT.

The chain is built from TRBV5-1 and TRBJ2-2; D is perhaps TRBD2 (5 bases). V dropped 0 bases and J dropped 6 bases, with 12 bases sitting between them. The germline V gene has CDR1 SGHRS and CDR2 YFSETQ. The CDR3 extends over 15 amino acids. CDR3 in amino acids: CASSLALASAGELFF. CDR3 DNA sequence: TGCGCCAGCAGCTTGGCCCTAGCCTCCGCCGGGGAGCTGTTTTTT.

This clone was detected only a few times. This rearrangement joins TRBV27 to TRBJ1-2; no reliable D call. Trimming cost V 0 bases and J 6 bases, with 5 bases left between them. The germline V gene encodes CDR1 MNHEY and CDR2 SMNVEV (reference sequence). The CDR3 consists of 12 residues. Here the CDR3 DNA reads TGTGCCAGCAGTTTATCCGGGGATGGCTACACCTTC. This gives the protein CASSLSGDGYTF.

This clone came up a few times. The rearrangement joins TRBV6-5 to TRBJ1-4; D unresolved. The V and J ends lost 0 bases and 0 bases respectively, with 5 bases between them. Germline V CDR1 and CDR2: MNHEY, SVGAGI. There are 15 residues in the CDR3. CDR3 in DNA: TGTGCCAGCAGTTACTCCTCTGCAACTAATGAAAAACTGTTTTTT. It yields the protein CASSYSSATNEKLFF.

This clone was picked up a small number of times. J is TRBJ1-4 and V is TRBV7-9; 8 bases match TRBD1. Looked up from germline, CDR1 is SEHNR and CDR2 is FQNEAQ (reference sequence). Trimming took 3 bases from V and 8 from J; bases not matched to a gene: 8. The CDR3 spans 15 residues. The CDR3 DNA sequence: TGTGCCAGCAGCTTTTTACAGGGGGAGCTAGAAAAACTGTTTTTT. Residues: CASSFLQGELEKLFF.

The rearrangement joins TRBV4-2 to TRBJ2-2, with TRBD1 matching over 10 bases. The CDR3 length is 16 residues. V dropped 3 bases and J dropped 6; count of bases not matched to a gene: 7. Germline V gene lookup returns CDR1 LGHNA and CDR2 YNFKEQ. The CDR3 loop is CASSHAATGGAGELFF. As DNA, the CDR3 is TGTGCCAGCAGCCATGCGGCGACAGGGGGCGCCGGGGAGCTGTTTTTT.

This clone occurred a few times. The chain combines TRBV11-2 with TRBJ2-7; a possible D gene is TRBD1 (5 bases). Germline CDR1 SGHAT, CDR2 FQNNGV. The CDR3 sequence is 15 residues long. Trimming removed 2 bases from V and 2 bases from J, with 13 bases in between. CDR3 sequence reads: CASSLLPGLPYEQYF. CDR3 DNA sequence: TGTGCCAGCAGCTTATTGCCAGGGCTTCCCTACGAGCAGTACTTC.